This record concerns one T cell receptor beta chain sequence. Germline V CDR1 and CDR2: LNHDA, SQIVND (reference sequence). J lost 4 bases, V lost 4 bases, and 8 bases had no gene match. The CDR3 contains 15 residues. The data stem from a study of blood T cell repertoires in COVID-19. As handled by the study authors: The authors estimated nucleated cell counts from reference gene primer amplification. Sequencing used immunoSEQ multiplex PCR; TCRdb keeps in-frame clones, though not all of them. V, J and clone size derive from that table, while D and trimming were established from the DNA sequence. The sample has about 220,000 clones; around 82% are singletons.

The sequence derives from a woman aged 25-40 years who had recovered from COVID-19. This sequence joins TRBV19 and TRBJ1-2, with 8 bases lining up with TRBD1. The sequenced sample was peripheral blood. The chain's CDR3 is CASSRGQEALYGYTF. The CDR3, as DNA: TGTGCCAGTAGTAGGGGACAGGAGGCTCTCTATGGCTACACCTTC.